This TCR beta chain is from a study of T cell responses to AZD1222 COVID-19 vaccine. Points from the study as a whole: Only five to seven AZD1222 recipients tested seropositive at baseline. White British donors predominated, females outnumbered males, and clonal diversity was possibly underestimated.

The table came from immunoSEQ multiplex PCR; TCRdb's copy has only in-frame clones and leaves some out. Of about 150,000 clones in the sample, 80% to 95% were seen once. The CDR3 sequence is 11 residues long. V lost 1 base to trimming and J lost 5 bases, with 3 bases between them. CDR1 and CDR2 (germline): SGHTS, YDEGEE. Of note for this clone: No antigen is known for it.

This sequence was found in an adult in good health. This specimen consisted of peripheral blood, obtained on day 0 of AZD1222 vaccination. The V gene is TRBV5-8, the J gene TRBJ2-5; D ambiguous. Here the CDR3 reads CASSLRETQYF. CDR3 in DNA: TGTGCCAGCAGCTTGCGCGAGACCCAGTACTTC. Full variable domain (rest looked up from reference TRBV5-8 and TRBJ2-5): EAGVTQSPTHLIKTRGQQATLRCSPISGHTSVYWYQQALGLGLQFLLWYDEGEERNRGNFPPRFSGRQFPNYSSELNVNALELEDSALYLCASSLRETQYFGPGTRLLVL.